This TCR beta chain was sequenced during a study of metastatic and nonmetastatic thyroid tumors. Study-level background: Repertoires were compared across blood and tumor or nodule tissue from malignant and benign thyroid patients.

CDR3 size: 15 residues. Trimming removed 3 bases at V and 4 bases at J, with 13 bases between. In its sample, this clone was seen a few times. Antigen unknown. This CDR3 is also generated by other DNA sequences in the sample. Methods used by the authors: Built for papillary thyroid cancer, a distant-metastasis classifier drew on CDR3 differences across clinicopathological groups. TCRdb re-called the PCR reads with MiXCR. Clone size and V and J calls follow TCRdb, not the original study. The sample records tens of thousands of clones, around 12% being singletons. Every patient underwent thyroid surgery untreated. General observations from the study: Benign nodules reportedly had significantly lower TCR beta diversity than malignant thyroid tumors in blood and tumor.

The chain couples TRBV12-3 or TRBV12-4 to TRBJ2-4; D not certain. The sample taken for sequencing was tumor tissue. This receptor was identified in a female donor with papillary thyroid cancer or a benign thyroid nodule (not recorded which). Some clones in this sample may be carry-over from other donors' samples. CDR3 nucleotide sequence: TGTGCCAGCAGTTTGTCAGTGGCGGCTAAAAACATTCAGTACTTC. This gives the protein CASSLSVAAKNIQYF.